The clone carrying this T cell receptor beta chain was found a few times. The data belong to a study of early T cells in non-severe SARS-CoV-2 infection. TCRdb called the 5' RACE reads again in MiXCR, with one record for every CDR3 protein. The table includes some 80,000 distinct CDR3 sequences, 12% detected once. The source is an adult who was a healthcare worker with PCR-confirmed SARS-CoV-2 infection or an uninfected control (not recorded which). Material: whole blood.

CDR3 in amino acids: CASSLEWRDRPFF. CDR3 DNA: TGTGCCAGCAGCTTAGAATGGAGGGACAGGCCGTTCTTC. V and J are TRBV11-2 and TRBJ2-1, with 8 positions matching TRBD1. The CDR3 runs to 13 residues. Germline V gene data show CDR1 as SGHAT and CDR2 as FQNNGV. J lost 15 bases, V lost 0 bases, and 7 bases had no gene match.